This T cell receptor beta chain was found in a study of PD-1 blockade in classical Hodgkin lymphoma. Patients all relapsed after autologous stem cell transplantation, and there was variation in brentuximab vedotin exposure. Complete response, partial response or progressive disease constituted the best responses recorded. The V and J ends lost 1 base and 3 bases respectively, with 4 bases between them. Per the germline V gene, CDR1 is SGHRS and CDR2 is YFSETQ. CDR3 size: 13 residues. Method: immunoSEQ multiplex PCR; TCRdb's copy keeps in-frame clones and lacks some. The sample comprises approximately 30,000 clones, roughly 80% of which are singletons, and 21% rests with the top ten. Notes on this clone: Its specificity is unknown.

General observations from the study: Newly diagnosed patients reportedly trailed healthy donors in baseline TCR diversity. Possibly reflecting disease activity or prior therapy, repertoire differences have causes that remain undefined. Baseline diversity resembling that of newly diagnosed patients was seen in complete responders.

The TCR originated in a human donor with classical Hodgkin lymphoma. The source was peripheral blood mononuclear cells (PBMCs), collected before the second cycle of nivolumab. The chain recombines TRBV5-1 with TRBJ2-2; D uncertain. CDR3 loop: CASSLRDTGELFF. In nucleotides, the CDR3 is TGCGCCAGCAGCTTGCGGGACACCGGGGAGCTGTTTTTT.